Given below is one T cell receptor (beta chain) in context. Its antigen remains unknown. Cyclophosphamide on days +3 and +4 followed busulfan-fludarabine conditioning and a marrow graft. Assay: immunoSEQ multiplex PCR; the TCRdb copy retains only in-frame clones and omits some. The sample consists of approximately 39,000 clones, around 80% of them appearing once. Trimming stripped 2 bases from V and 1 base from J, with 10 bases between. This CDR3 comprises 14 residues. CDR1 SGHRS and CDR2 YFSETQ come from the germline V gene. This sample is drawn from a study of T cells after posttransplantation cyclophosphamide. The study's findings and limits: TRB overlap between skin or GI tissue T cells and blood was limited. After PTCy, TRB diversity resembled that of CNI/methotrexate controls.

The chain is built from TRBV5-1 and TRBJ2-7; weak D call: TRBD1 (5 bases). Sequencing used CD4+ T cells sorted from blood, obtained around 2,000 days after a stem cell transplant with posttransplant cyclophosphamide. The sequence came from a female patient aged 40-50 years who received an allogeneic stem cell transplant from a related donor, was CMV-positive, and had no GVHD. Some of these T cells may belong to the graft donor. DNA of the CDR3: TGCGCCAGCAGCTTAAACAGGAAATCCTACGAGCAGTACTTC. It encodes CASSLNRKSYEQYF.